This is a list of T cell receptor beta chains from one sample in a study of blood T cell repertoires in COVID-19. TCRdb's table, derived via immunoSEQ multiplex PCR, lists solely in-frame clones and lacks some. The table lists roughly 280,000 clones, 75% to 95% of them singletons. What was sequenced was PBMCs or T cells enriched from blood (not recorded which). The receptors originated from a man aged 40-49 years who had been exposed to COVID-19. CDR3s include the opening cysteine and the closing phenylalanine or tryptophan. D genes are given only for firm matches. Clone sizes are given selectively: once, few, many, or a class where the clone is expanded.

-	-	TRBV28	TRBJ1-4	CASSLAGNEKLFF	TGTGCCAGCAGTTTGGCAGGGAATGAAAAACTGTTTTTT
-	few	TRBV5-4	TRBJ1-4	CASSEGGPSATNEKLFF	TGTGCCAGCAGCGAGGGCGGACCGTCCGCAACTAATGAAAAACTGTTTTTT
TRBD2	-	TRBV7-2	TRBJ2-2	CASSLEAGSTGELFF	TGTGCCAGCAGCTTAGAAGCGGGATCCACCGGGGAGCTGTTTTTT
-	-	TRBV19	TRBJ1-4	CASRTLGGEKLFF	TGTGCCAGTAGGACTCTTGGAGGAGAAAAACTGTTTTTT
TRBD1	-	TRBV19	TRBJ2-1	CATKTGTGGSYNEQFF	TGTGCCACCAAAACCGGGACAGGGGGATCCTACAATGAGCAGTTCTTC
-	-	TRBV27	TRBJ2-7	CASSRAGDFAALYEQYF	TGTGCCAGCAGTCGAGCCGGGGACTTCGCGGCTTTGTACGAGCAGTACTTC
-	-	TRBV16	TRBJ2-5	CASSQSGGQETQYF	TGTGCCAGCAGCCAATCCGGCGGCCAAGAGACCCAGTACTTC
TRBD1	-	TRBV6-6	TRBJ1-5	CASSYPGQGSQPQHF	TGTGCCAGCAGTTACCCGGGACAGGGTTCACAGCCCCAGCATTTT
-	-	TRBV2	TRBJ1-6	CASRDSETNSPLHF	TGTGCCAGCAGGGACAGCGAGACTAATTCACCCCTCCACTTT
-	-	TRBV7-8	TRBJ1-4	CASSLRTSTNEKLFF	TGTGCCAGCAGCTTAAGGACTTCAACTAATGAAAAACTGTTTTTT
TRBD1	-	TRBV28	TRBJ1-1	CASSPGQGKAFF	TGTGCCAGCAGTCCGGGACAGGGCAAAGCTTTCTTT
TRBD1	-	TRBV6-1	TRBJ2-1	CASSARWDRGPSRTAEQFF	TGTGCCAGCAGTGCCAGATGGGACAGGGGCCCCTCTAGAACGGCTGAGCAGTTCTTC
TRBD2	-	TRBV29-1	TRBJ2-1	CSTTGTSGYNEQFF	TGCAGCACTACCGGGACTAGCGGTTACAATGAGCAGTTCTTC
TRBD1	once	TRBV27	TRBJ2-2	CASTVQWGQSDTGELFF	TGTGCCAGCACTGTCCAGTGGGGACAGTCGGACACCGGGGAGCTGTTTTTT
TRBD2	-	TRBV19	TRBJ2-3	CASRSAGVRDTQYF	TGTGCCAGTAGGTCAGCGGGAGTGAGAGATACGCAGTATTTT
-	-	TRBV6-4	TRBJ2-3	CASSDRGGTDTQYF	TGTGCCAGCAGTGACCGGGGAGGCACAGATACGCAGTATTTT
TRBD2	-	TRBV5-1	TRBJ2-5	CASSLGAGIQETQYF	TGCGCCAGCAGCCTCGGAGCGGGGATACAAGAGACCCAGTACTTC
-	-	TRBV7-9	TRBJ2-7	CASSLEVSSYEQYF	TGTGCCAGCAGCTTAGAAGTTAGCTCCTACGAGCAGTACTTC
-	-	TRBV7-9	TRBJ1-5	CASSLEGGQPQHF	TGTGCCAGCAGCTTAGAGGGGGGGCAGCCCCAGCATTTT
-	-	TRBV24-1	TRBJ2-3	CATSDLTGGTDTQYF	TGTGCCACCAGTGACCTGACAGGAGGCACAGATACGCAGTATTTT
TRBD2	-	TRBV4-1	TRBJ2-1	CASSQEPSGRSGYNEQFF	TGCGCCAGCAGCCAAGAACCTAGCGGGAGGAGCGGGTACAATGAGCAGTTCTTC
-	-	TRBV11-1	TRBJ2-3	CASSLRGTDTQYF	TGTGCCAGCAGCTTAAGAGGCACAGATACGCAGTATTTT
TRBD1	-	TRBV19	TRBJ2-1	CASIGRDRPYNEQFF	TGTGCCAGTATAGGCCGGGACAGACCCTACAATGAGCAGTTCTTC
-	-	TRBV12-3/TRBV12-4	TRBJ1-1	CASSLEANTEAFF	TGTGCCAGCAGTTTAGAAGCCAACACTGAAGCTTTCTTT
-	-	TRBV7-9	TRBJ1-1	CASSLIRTEAFF	TGTGCCAGCAGCTTAATCAGGACTGAAGCTTTCTTT
TRBD2	-	TRBV2	TRBJ2-1	CASTIGGNEQFF	TGTGCCAGCACCATCGGGGGGAATGAGCAGTTCTTC
-	-	TRBV5-8	TRBJ1-4	CASSLRGHFATNEKLFF	TGTGCCAGCAGTCTAAGAGGGCATTTTGCAACTAATGAAAAACTGTTTTTT
TRBD1	-	TRBV5-4	TRBJ2-7	CASSLRQGAYEQYF	TGTGCCAGCAGCTTGCGGCAGGGGGCGTACGAGCAGTACTTC
TRBD1	-	TRBV19	TRBJ2-7	CASSYGTGGFYEQYF	TGTGCCAGTAGTTACGGGACAGGGGGCTTCTACGAGCAGTACTTC
TRBD1	once	TRBV19	TRBJ1-5	CASSMTGEGQPQHF	TGTGCCAGTAGTATGACAGGGGAAGGTCAGCCCCAGCATTTT
TRBD2	few	TRBV18	TRBJ2-7	CASSPSGADPEQYF	TGTGCCAGCTCACCGAGCGGGGCCGACCCAGAGCAGTACTTC
TRBD2	-	TRBV2	TRBJ2-2	CASSVGGSTGELFF	TGTGCCAGCAGTGTGGGCGGGAGCACCGGGGAGCTGTTTTTT
-	-	TRBV28	TRBJ1-3	CASTVGGAHSGNTIYF	TGTGCCAGCACAGTAGGGGGAGCTCACTCTGGAAACACCATATATTTT
TRBD2	-	TRBV18	TRBJ2-3	CASSTRSLAIRTDTQYF	TGTGCCAGCTCAACAAGGTCACTAGCGATTCGCACAGATACGCAGTATTTT
TRBD2	-	TRBV15	TRBJ2-7	CATSRGASGGLYEQYF	TGTGCCACCAGCAGAGGGGCTAGCGGGGGACTATACGAGCAGTACTTC
TRBD2	-	TRBV4-2	TRBJ2-3	CASSQDPTGGRNTQYF	TGTGCCAGCAGCCAAGATCCGACGGGAGGGAGAAATACGCAGTATTTT
TRBD2	-	TRBV7-9	TRBJ2-3	CASSGTSGSTDTQYF	TGTGCCAGCAGTGGGACTAGCGGGAGCACAGATACGCAGTATTTT
-	-	TRBV7-9	TRBJ1-3	CASSYAGNTIYF	TGTGCCAGCAGTTATGCGGGGAACACCATATATTTT